Listed here are 14 T cell receptor beta chains from one sample, sequenced in a study of blood T cell repertoires in COVID-19. Clones were sequenced by immunoSEQ multiplex PCR, and TCRdb holds only the in-frame ones, with some missing. The sample holds around 39,000 clones, around three quarters seen once. The sequenced material came from peripheral blood. The origin of the receptors is a woman between 65 and 79 years old with acute or convalescent COVID-19.

J is TRBJ1-5 and V is TRBV6-5, with D maybe TRBD1 (5 bases). Germline V gene data show CDR1 as MNHEY and CDR2 as SVGAGI. V was shortened by 10 bases and J by 9 bases, with 19 bases between the two germline ends. The CDR3 contains 13 residues. The DNA of the CDR3 is TGTGCCATCTCCCCGGGGGGGGATCGGCCCCAGCATTTT. Residues: CAISPGGDRPQHF.

The chain uses TRBV5-1 and TRBJ2-1; D is perhaps TRBD2 (6 bases). The CDR3 consists of 16 residues. V shed 4 bases and J shed 1 base, with 15 bases lying between them. The germline V gene encodes CDR1 SGHRS and CDR2 YFSETQ. CDR3 sequence (DNA): TGCGCCAGCAGCCCCCAACCCGGGGGTTCCTACAATGAGCAGTTCTTC. This translates into CASSPQPGGSYNEQFF.

The chain employs TRBV20-1 and TRBJ2-3; 12 bases line up with TRBD2. Germline V gives CDR1 DFQATT, CDR2 SNEGSKA (reference sequence). V lost 3 bases to trimming and J lost 1 base; unmatched junction nucleotides: 14. The CDR3 length is 19 residues. The CDR3 reads CSASVGLAGGKLGTDTQYF. CDR3 DNA: TGCAGTGCTAGTGTCGGTCTAGCGGGAGGGAAACTTGGCACAGATACGCAGTATTTT.

This chain uses TRBV7-9 with TRBJ1-2; TRBD1 matches 7 bases. Looked up from germline, CDR1 is SEHNR and CDR2 is FQNEAQ (reference sequence). There are 13 residues in the CDR3. With V trimmed by 5 bases and J by 4 bases, 4 bases remained unmatched. The CDR3 DNA sequence: TGTGCCAGCAGCAAACGGGACAGCTATGGCTACACCTTC. This gives the protein CASSKRDSYGYTF.

This clone was detected once. The rearrangement links TRBV6-5 to TRBJ2-1; 11 bases align to TRBD2. The CDR3 sequence is 15 residues long. CDR1 MNHEY and CDR2 SVGAGI come from the germline V gene. After removal of 2 bases from V and 5 bases from J, the junction contained 2 bases not matched to a gene. The CDR3 region is CASSYSSGGDNEQFF. In DNA form, the CDR3 reads TGTGCCAGCAGTTACAGTAGCGGGGGGGACAATGAGCAGTTCTTC.

V and J are TRBV6-5 and TRBJ2-1; D may be TRBD2 (5 bases). There are 12 residues in the CDR3. V dropped 6 bases and J dropped 7 bases, with 10 bases sitting between them. Germline CDR1 MNHEY, CDR2 SVGAGI. This CDR3 is CASRAPGNEQFF. The CDR3 DNA follows: TGTGCCAGCAGGGCACCGGGAAATGAGCAGTTCTTC.

J is TRBJ2-1 and V is TRBV19; 16 bases map to TRBD2. The CDR3 is made up of 16 amino acids. V lost 3 bases, J lost 14 bases, and 10 bases stayed unmatched. Germline CDR1 LNHDA, CDR2 SQIVND (reference sequence). This chain's CDR3 is CASSIVGTSGGESKFF. The CDR3 nucleotides are TGTGCCAGTAGTATCGTCGGGACTAGCGGGGGGGAGTCTAAGTTCTTC.

This clone was observed a single time. The V and J genes are TRBV10-3 and TRBJ2-7; 8 nucleotides agree with TRBD1. The J segment lost 5 bases and the V segment lost 11 bases, leaving 11 bases of the junction unmatched. The CDR3 contains 13 residues. Germline CDR1 and CDR2: ENHRY and SYGVKD. CDR3 protein: CAVARQGTDEQYF. For the CDR3, the DNA is TGTGCCGTCGCGCGACAGGGGACGGACGAGCAGTACTTC.

The chain recombines TRBV11-3 with TRBJ1-6; D gene uncertain. Germline V CDR1 and CDR2: SGHNT, YENEEA. The CDR3 length is 16 residues. V was clipped by 6 bases and J by 0 bases, with 12 bases between them. CDR3 residues: CASRSRRSSYNSPLHF. The CDR3 DNA reads TGTGCCAGCAGAAGCCGTAGGAGCTCCTATAATTCACCCCTCCACTTT.

The gene calls are TRBV5-1 and TRBJ2-3, with 10 bases aligning to TRBD1. Germline values: CDR1 SGHRS, CDR2 YFSETQ. The CDR3 runs to 16 residues. The ends lost 6 bases at V and 3 bases at J; junction bases unmatched: 10. CDR3 bases: TGCGCCAGCAAGATAGATCCGGGACAGGGGACAGATACGCAGTATTTT. Its protein product is CASKIDPGQGTDTQYF.

The gene calls are TRBV9 and TRBJ2-7; 7 bases map to TRBD1. J was trimmed by 7 bases and V by 0 bases; bases with no gene match: 10. Germline loops: CDR1 SGDLS, CDR2 YYNGEE. The CDR3 loop spans 15 amino acids. CDR3 DNA sequence: TGTGCCAGCAGCGTAGGAGGGACAGCCTCTATGGAGCAGTACTTC. The encoded protein is CASSVGGTASMEQYF. Full variable domain (outside the CDR3, taken from reference TRBV9 and TRBJ2-7): DSGVTQTPKHLITATGQRVTLRCSPRSGDLSVYWYQQSLDQGLQFLIQYYNGEERAKGNILERFSAQQFPDLHSELNLSSLELGDSALYFCASSVGGTASMEQYFGPGTRLTVT.

The chain joins TRBV14 to TRBJ1-2; possible D gene TRBD1, 6 bases. The CDR3 sequence is 15 residues long. CDR1 and CDR2 from the germline V gene are SGHDN and FVKESK. The V gene lost 1 base and the J gene lost 7 bases, with 16 bases spanning the gap. CDR3: CASSQVFGGAGGYTF. CDR3 nucleotide sequence: TGTGCCAGCAGCCAAGTCTTCGGGGGGGCCGGTGGCTACACCTTC.

J is TRBJ1-2 and V is TRBV5-6; 9 bases map to TRBD1. CDR1 and CDR2 from the germline V gene are SGHDT and YYEEEE. The CDR3 has 16 residues. V lost 0 bases and J lost 7; bases outside the gene matches: 10. CDR3 residues: CASSLAMGQGQGGYTF. The CDR3 DNA follows: TGTGCCAGCAGCTTGGCCATGGGACAGGGTCAAGGTGGCTACACCTTC.

The rearrangement uses TRBV7-9 and TRBJ1-6; 9 bases match TRBD1. The CDR3 is 14 amino acids. Germline V gives CDR1 SEHNR, CDR2 FQNEAQ (reference sequence). Trimming took 4 bases from V and 8 from J; bases not matched to a gene: 3. The CDR3 DNA sequence: TGTGCCAGCAGCTCGACAGGGGGTTATTCACCCCTCCACTTT. Its translation is CASSSTGGYSPLHF.